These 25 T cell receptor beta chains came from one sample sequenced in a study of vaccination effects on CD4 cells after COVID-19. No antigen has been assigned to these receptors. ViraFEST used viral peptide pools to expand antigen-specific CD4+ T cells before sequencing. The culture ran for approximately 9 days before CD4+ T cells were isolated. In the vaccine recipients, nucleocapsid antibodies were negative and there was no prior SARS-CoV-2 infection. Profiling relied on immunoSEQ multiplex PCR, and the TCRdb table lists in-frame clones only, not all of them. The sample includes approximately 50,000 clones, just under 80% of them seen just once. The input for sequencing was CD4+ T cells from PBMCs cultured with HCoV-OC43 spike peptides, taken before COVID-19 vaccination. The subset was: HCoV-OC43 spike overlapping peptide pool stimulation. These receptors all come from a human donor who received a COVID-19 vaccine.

CDR3 nucleotide sequence: TGTGCCAGCAGTGAAGATGGGACAGGGGGTTCACCCCTCCACTTT. Its protein is CASSEDGTGGSPLHF. V gene TRBV2 combines with J gene TRBJ1-6, with 11 bases fitting TRBD1. The junction had 2 bases not matched to a gene; V was cut back by 1 base and J by 9 bases. The germline CDR1 and CDR2 sequences are SNHLY and FYNNEI. This CDR3 is 15 amino acids long.

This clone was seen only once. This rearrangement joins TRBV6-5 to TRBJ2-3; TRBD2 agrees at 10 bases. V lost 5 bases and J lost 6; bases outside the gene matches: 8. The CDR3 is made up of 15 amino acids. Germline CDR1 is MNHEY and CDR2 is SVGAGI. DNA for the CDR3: TGTGCCAGCAGTCCCCAGCGGGGGGGTTGGGATACGCAGTATTTT. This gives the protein CASSPQRGGWDTQYF.

The CDR3, as DNA: TGCGCCAGCAGAGGGCCTCAGTCAAGCCCCTCAGCTGAGCAGTTCTTC. This codes for CASRGPQSSPSAEQFF. This chain links TRBV5-1 with TRBJ2-1; unclear D gene. V lost 5 bases to trimming and J lost 9 bases, with 24 bases between them. CDR3 size: 16 residues. Germline V CDR1 and CDR2: SGHRS, YFSETQ. The whole variable domain, filled in from reference TRBV5-1 and TRBJ2-1, reads KAGVTQTPRYLIKTRGQQVTLSCSPISGHRSVSWYQQTPGQGLQFLFEYFSETQRNKGNFPGRFSGRQFSNSRSEMNVSTLELGDSALYLCASRGPQSSPSAEQFFGPGTRLTVL.

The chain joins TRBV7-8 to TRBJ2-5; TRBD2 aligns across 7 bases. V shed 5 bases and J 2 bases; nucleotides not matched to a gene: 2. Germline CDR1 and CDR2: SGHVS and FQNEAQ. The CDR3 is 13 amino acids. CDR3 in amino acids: CASSLGLQETQYF. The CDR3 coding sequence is TGTGCCAGCAGCCTGGGACTACAAGAGACCCAGTACTTC.

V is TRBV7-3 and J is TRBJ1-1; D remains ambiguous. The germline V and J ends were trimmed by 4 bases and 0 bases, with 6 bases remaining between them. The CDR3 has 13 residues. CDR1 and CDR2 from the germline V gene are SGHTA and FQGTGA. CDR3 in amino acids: CASSWDLNTEAFF. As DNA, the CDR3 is TGTGCCAGCAGCTGGGATTTGAACACTGAAGCTTTCTTT.

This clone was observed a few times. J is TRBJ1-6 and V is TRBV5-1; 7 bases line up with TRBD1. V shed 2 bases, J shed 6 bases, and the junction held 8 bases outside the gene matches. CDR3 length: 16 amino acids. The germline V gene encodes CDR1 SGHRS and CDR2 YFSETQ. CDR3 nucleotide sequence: TGCGCCAGCAGCTTACAGGGGTTTGTTGGTAATTCACCCCTCCACTTT. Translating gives CASSLQGFVGNSPLHF.

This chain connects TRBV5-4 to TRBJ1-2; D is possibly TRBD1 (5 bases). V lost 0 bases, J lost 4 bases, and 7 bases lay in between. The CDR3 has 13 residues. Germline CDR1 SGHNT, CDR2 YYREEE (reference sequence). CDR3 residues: CASSLDRSYGYTF. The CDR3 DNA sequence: TGTGCCAGCAGCTTGGACAGGAGCTATGGCTACACCTTC.

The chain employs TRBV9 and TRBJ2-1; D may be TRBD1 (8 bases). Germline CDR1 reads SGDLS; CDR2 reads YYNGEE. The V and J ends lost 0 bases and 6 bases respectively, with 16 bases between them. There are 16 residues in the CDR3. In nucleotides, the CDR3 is TGTGCCAGCAGCGTAGCCGACAGGGGAGGGATCAATGAGCAGTTCTTC. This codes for CASSVADRGGINEQFF. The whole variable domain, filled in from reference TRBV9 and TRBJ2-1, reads DSGVTQTPKHLITATGQRVTLRCSPRSGDLSVYWYQQSLDQGLQFLIQYYNGEERAKGNILERFSAQQFPDLHSELNLSSLELGDSALYFCASSVADRGGINEQFFGPGTRLTVL.

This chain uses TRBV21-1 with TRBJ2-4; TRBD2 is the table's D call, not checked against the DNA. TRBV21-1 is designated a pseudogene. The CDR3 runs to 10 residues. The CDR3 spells CASSKRGKYF. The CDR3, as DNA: TGTGCCAGCAGCAAGCGGGGGAAGTACTTC.

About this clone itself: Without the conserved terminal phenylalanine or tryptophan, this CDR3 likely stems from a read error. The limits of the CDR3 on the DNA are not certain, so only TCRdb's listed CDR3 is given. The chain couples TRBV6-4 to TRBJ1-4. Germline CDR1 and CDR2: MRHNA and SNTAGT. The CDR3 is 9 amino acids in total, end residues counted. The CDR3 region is CASSEGPVA.

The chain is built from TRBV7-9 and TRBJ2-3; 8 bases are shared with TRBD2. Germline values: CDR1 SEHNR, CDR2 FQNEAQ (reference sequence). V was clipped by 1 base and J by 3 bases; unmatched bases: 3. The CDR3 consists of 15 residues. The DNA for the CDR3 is TGTGCCAGCAGCTTAGTGGGGACTAGTACAGATACGCAGTATTTT. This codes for CASSLVGTSTDTQYF.

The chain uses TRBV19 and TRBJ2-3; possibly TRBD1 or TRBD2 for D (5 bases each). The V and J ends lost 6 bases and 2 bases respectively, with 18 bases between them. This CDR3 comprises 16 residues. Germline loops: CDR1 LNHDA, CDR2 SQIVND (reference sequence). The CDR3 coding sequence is TGTGCCAGTAGCCTTTCCGGGACGGCCGTCACAGATACGCAGTATTTT. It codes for CASSLSGTAVTDTQYF.

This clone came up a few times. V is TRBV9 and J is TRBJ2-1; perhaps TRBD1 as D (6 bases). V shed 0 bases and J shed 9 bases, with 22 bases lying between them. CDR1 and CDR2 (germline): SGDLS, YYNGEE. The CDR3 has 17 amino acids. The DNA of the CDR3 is TGTGCCAGCAGCGTAGGTGGGGGCACCGTACAGGGTACTGAGCAGTTCTTC. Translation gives CASSVGGGTVQGTEQFF.

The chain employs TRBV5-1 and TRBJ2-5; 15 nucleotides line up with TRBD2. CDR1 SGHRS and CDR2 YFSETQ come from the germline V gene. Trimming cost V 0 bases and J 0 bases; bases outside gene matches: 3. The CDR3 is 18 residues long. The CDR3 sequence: CASSLAGLAGGYQETQYF. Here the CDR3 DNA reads TGCGCCAGCAGCTTGGCTGGACTAGCGGGGGGGTACCAAGAGACCCAGTACTTC.

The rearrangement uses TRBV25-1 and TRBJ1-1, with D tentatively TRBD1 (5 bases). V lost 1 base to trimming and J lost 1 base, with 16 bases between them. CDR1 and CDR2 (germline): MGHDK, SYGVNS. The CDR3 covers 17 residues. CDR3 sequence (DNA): TGTGCCAGCAGTGAATCCAGGCAGGGTCTAGGGAACACTGAAGCTTTCTTT. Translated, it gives CASSESRQGLGNTEAFF.

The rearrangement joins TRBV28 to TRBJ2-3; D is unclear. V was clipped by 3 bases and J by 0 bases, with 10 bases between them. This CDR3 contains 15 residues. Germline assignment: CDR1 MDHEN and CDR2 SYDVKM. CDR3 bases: TGTGCCAGCAGTTTTAACGGTTATAGCACAGATACGCAGTATTTT. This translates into CASSFNGYSTDTQYF.

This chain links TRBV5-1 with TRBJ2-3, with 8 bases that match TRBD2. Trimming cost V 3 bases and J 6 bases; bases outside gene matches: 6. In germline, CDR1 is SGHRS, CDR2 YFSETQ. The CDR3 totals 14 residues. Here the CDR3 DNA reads TGCGCCAGCAGCTCGGGGGGGGGCGAGGATACGCAGTATTTT. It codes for CASSSGGGEDTQYF.

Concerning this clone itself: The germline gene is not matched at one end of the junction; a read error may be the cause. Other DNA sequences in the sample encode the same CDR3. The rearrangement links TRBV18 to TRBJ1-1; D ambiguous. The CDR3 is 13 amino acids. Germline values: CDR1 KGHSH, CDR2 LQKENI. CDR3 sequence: CASSPGLNTEAFF. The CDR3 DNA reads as TGTGCCAGCTCACCGGGGTTGAATACTGAAGCTTTCTTT.

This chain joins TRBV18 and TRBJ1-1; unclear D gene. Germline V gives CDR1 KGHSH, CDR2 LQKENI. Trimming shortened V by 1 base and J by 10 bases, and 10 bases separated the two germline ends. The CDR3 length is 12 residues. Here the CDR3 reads CASSPQEGGAFF. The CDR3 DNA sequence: TGTGCCAGCTCACCACAGGAGGGCGGAGCTTTCTTT.

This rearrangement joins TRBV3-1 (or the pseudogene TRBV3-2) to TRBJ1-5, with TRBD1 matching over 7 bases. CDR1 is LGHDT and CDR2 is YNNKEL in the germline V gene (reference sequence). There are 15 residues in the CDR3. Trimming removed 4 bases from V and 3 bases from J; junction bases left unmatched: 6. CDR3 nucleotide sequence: TGTGCCAGCAGCCCCGGGACAGAGTTCAATCAGCCCCAGCATTTT. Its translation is CASSPGTEFNQPQHF.

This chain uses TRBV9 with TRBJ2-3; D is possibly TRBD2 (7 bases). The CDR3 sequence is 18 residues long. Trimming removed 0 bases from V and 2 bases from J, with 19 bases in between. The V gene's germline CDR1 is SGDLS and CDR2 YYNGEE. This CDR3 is CASSVGSVGRGLTDTQYF. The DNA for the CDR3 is TGTGCCAGCAGCGTAGGGTCGGTGGGGCGGGGGCTCACAGATACGCAGTATTTT.

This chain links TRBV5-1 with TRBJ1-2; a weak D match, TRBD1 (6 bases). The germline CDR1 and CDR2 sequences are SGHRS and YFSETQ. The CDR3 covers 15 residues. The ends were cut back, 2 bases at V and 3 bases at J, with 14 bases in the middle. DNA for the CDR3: TGCGCCAGCAGCTTCAGCAGGGACAACGACTATGGCTACACCTTC. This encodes CASSFSRDNDYGYTF.

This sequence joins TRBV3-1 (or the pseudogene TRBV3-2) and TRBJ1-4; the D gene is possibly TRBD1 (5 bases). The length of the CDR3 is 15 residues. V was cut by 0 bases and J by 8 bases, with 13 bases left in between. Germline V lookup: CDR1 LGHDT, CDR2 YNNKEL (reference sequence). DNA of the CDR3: TGTGCCAGCAGCCAAGACGGGGCCGGTAAAGAAAAACTGTTTTTT. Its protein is CASSQDGAGKEKLFF.

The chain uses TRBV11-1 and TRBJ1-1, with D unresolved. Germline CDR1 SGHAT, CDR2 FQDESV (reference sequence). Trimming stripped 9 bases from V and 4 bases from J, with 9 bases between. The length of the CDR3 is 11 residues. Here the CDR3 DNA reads TGTGCCAGTCGGCGGCCCACTGAAGCTTTCTTT. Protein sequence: CASRRPTEAFF.

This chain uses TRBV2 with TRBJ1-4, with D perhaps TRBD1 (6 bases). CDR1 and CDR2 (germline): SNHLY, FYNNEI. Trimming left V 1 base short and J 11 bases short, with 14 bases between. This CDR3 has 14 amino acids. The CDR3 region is CASSEVGTQGKLFF. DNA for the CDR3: TGTGCCAGCAGTGAAGTGGGGACGCAGGGGAAACTGTTTTTT.